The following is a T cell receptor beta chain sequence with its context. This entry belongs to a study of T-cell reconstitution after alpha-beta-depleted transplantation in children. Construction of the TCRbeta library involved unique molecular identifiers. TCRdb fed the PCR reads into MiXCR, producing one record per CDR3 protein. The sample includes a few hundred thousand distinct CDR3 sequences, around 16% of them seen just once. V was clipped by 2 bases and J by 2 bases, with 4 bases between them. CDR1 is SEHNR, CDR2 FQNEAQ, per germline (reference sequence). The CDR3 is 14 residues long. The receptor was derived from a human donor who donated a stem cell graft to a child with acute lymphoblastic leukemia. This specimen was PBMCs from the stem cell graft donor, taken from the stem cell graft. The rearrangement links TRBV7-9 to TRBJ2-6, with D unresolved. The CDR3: CASSLMAGANVLTF. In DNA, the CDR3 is TGTGCCAGCAGCTTAATGGCTGGGGCCAACGTCCTGACTTTC.